Included here is one TCR beta chain sequence, with context. This record comes from a study of blood T cell repertoires in COVID-19. Measured with immunoSEQ multiplex PCR; TCRdb has only the in-frame clones, and not every one. This sample carries roughly 250,000 clones, over 75% of them seen once, and the ten largest clones take just under 0.8%. The CDR3 sequence is 15 residues long. Germline V lookup: CDR1 GTSNPN, CDR2 SVGIG (reference sequence). The trim removed 3 bases at V and 6 bases at J, leaving 9 bases unmatched. This chain joins TRBV30 and TRBJ2-3, with TRBD2 matching 10 bases. Sequences were obtained from peripheral blood. This TCR came from a woman in her thirties with acute or convalescent COVID-19. The CDR3 DNA reads as TGTGCCTGGAGCCCGGGACTAGCGTTTCCCGATACGCAGTATTTT. This encodes CAWSPGLAFPDTQYF. Full variable domain (rest looked up from reference TRBV30 and TRBJ2-3): SQTIHQWPATLVQPVGSPLSLECTVEGTSNPNLYWYRQAAGRGLQLLFYSVGIGQISSEVPQNLSASRPQDRQFILSSKKLLLSDSGFYLCAWSPGLAFPDTQYFGPGTRLTVL.